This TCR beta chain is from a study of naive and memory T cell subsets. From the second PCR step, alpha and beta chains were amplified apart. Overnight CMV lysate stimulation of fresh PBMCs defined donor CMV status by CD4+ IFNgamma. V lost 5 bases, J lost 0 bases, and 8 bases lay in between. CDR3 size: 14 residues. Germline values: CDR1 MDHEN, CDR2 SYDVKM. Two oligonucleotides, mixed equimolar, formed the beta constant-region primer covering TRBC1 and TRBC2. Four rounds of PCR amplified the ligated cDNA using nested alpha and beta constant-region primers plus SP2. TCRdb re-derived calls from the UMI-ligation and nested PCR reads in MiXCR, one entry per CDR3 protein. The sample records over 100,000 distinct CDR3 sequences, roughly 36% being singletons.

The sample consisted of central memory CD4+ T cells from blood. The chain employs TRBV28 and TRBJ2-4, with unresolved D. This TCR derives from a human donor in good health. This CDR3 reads CASSPAVAKNIQYF. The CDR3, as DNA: TGTGCCAGCAGTCCCGCAGTAGCCAAAAACATTCAGTACTTC.